This record covers a single T cell receptor (beta chain). CDR3 length: 20 residues. Germline V gives CDR1 SGHVS, CDR2 FQNEAQ. Trimming pared 7 bases from V and 2 bases from J, leaving 32 bases between. This table comes from immunoSEQ multiplex PCR, and its TCRdb copy is limited to in-frame clones, with some not included. The profile shows a few hundred thousand clones, approximately 86% of them singletons. This record comes from a study of blood T cell repertoires in COVID-19. The origin of this receptor is a young man with active or convalescent COVID-19. The material sequenced was peripheral blood. V usage is TRBV7-8 and J usage is TRBJ2-5; TRBD2 is a possible D gene (7 bases). The chain's CDR3 is CASMLLAPAYGGLSQETQYF. CDR3 DNA sequence: TGTGCCAGCATGTTGTTAGCCCCGGCTTACGGGGGGCTAAGTCAAGAGACCCAGTACTTC.